The clone carrying this TCR beta chain occurred many times. The target antigen is unknown. Germline V lookup: CDR1 MNHNS, CDR2 SASEGT. The CDR3 has 13 amino acids. Trimming took 4 bases from V and 6 from J, leaving 10 bases between them. These data are taken from a study of early T cells in non-severe SARS-CoV-2 infection. Study as a whole: From unsorted whole blood, bulk RNA was sequenced, and the chains remained unpaired.

Study-level findings and limits: Matching with VDJdb favored anti-spike CD8 responses (missing private and CD4 specificities).

Tagging with unique molecular identifiers was applied to individual cDNA molecules. TCRdb re-analysed the 5' RACE reads in MiXCR, keeping a single row per CDR3 protein. The data show 55,000 to 65,000 distinct CDR3 sequences, 8% to 11% seen once. This clonotype was sampled from an adult who was a healthcare worker with PCR-confirmed SARS-CoV-2 infection or an uninfected control (not recorded which). The sequencing sample was made of whole blood. V usage is TRBV6-1 and J usage is TRBJ2-1; D is uncertain. As DNA, the CDR3 is TGTGCCAGCAGTGCCCCGCCCGGCAATGAGCAGTTCTTC. The encoded protein is CASSAPPGNEQFF.